These 12 T cell receptor beta chains originate from one sample sequenced in a study of CD8+ T cells in alopecia areata. RNA was isolated and reverse transcribed to cDNA, the sequencing template. Method: immunoSEQ multiplex PCR; TCRdb's copy keeps in-frame clones and lacks some. The repertoire shows approximately 110,000 clones, none seen only once; the top ten take roughly 21%. What was sequenced was lesional skin. These receptors were collected from a C3H/HeJ mouse with alopecia areata. MHC haplotype here: H2-k.

This clone was counted only a few times. Mouse gene names and germline throughout. The CDR3 goes on 4 residues after the read ends, and that part is filled in from the germline J gene. The chain carries TRBV13-3 and TRBJ2-7, with 10 nucleotides matching TRBD1. CDR1 is NNHDY and CDR2 is SYVADS in the germline V gene. The CDR3 sequence is 13 residues long. Incomplete CDR3 DNA: TGTGCCAGCAGAGTAGGACAGGGGGAT. This encodes CASRVGQGD. From start to end, the CDR3 is CASRVGQGDEQYF.

This clone occurred a few times. The listed genes are named as in mouse. The sequence runs out 4 residues before the end of the CDR3; the remainder is reconstructed from the germline J gene. The chain uses TRBV13-3 and TRBJ2-7, with TRBD2 matching 12 bases. The junction had 3 bases not matched to a gene; V was cut back by 6 bases and J by 2 bases. The CDR3 runs to 14 residues. The germline V gene encodes CDR1 NNHDY and CDR2 SYVADS. CDR3 bases read: TGTGCCAGCACCGACTGGGGGGGCCCCTAT. It encodes CASTDWGGPY. The entire CDR3 is CASTDWGGPYEQYF.

A note on this clone: These gene names are mouse names. The read halts 4 residues ahead of the CDR3 end, with the missing end drawn from the germline J gene. J is TRBJ2-3 and V is TRBV13-3; a weak D match, TRBD2 (7 bases). The CDR3 has 15 amino acids. V was cut by 7 bases and J by 0 bases, with 15 bases left in between. Germline assignment: CDR1 NNHDY and CDR2 SYVADS. The CDR3 DNA, read in part, is TGTGCCAGCGGGGGGGACAAATCTAGTGCAGAA. Translating gives CASGGDKSSAE. Given in full, the CDR3 is CASGGDKSSAETLYF.

Remarks on this clone: Gene names are the mouse ones. The CDR3 end is not reached by the read, which stops 4 residues before it; the germline J gene fills it in. V gene TRBV19 combines with J gene TRBJ2-7; TRBD2 matches 9 bases. Germline values: CDR1 FNHDT, CDR2 SITEND (reference sequence). J was trimmed by 3 bases and V by 0 bases; bases with no gene match: 4. This CDR3 has 15 residues. The sequenced part of the CDR3 DNA is TGTGCCAGCAGTATAGATAGGACTGGGGACTAT. This encodes CASSIDRTGDY. The complete CDR3 protein is CASSIDRTGDYEQYF. Looking up the rest from reference TRBV19 and TRBJ2-7 gives the full variable domain: GGIITQTPKFLIGQEGQKLTLKCQQNFNHDTMYWYRQDSGKGLRLIYYSITENDLQKGDLSEGYDASREKKSSFSLTVTSAQKNEMAVFLCASSIDRTGDYEQYFGPGTRLTVL.

Many counts were recorded for this clone. Each gene name is a mouse one. With the read ending 4 residues before the CDR3 end, the germline J gene is used to fill in that end. The rearrangement links TRBV13-3 to TRBJ2-3; a weak D match, TRBD1 (6 bases). V lost 6 bases to trimming and J lost 0 bases, with 17 bases between them. Germline CDR1 is NNHDY and CDR2 is SYVADS. There are 16 residues in the CDR3. CDR3 amino acids: CASIPGQRSSAETLYF. The CDR3 bases that were read are TGTGCCAGCATCCCGGGACAAAGATCTAGTGCAGAA.

This clone has a handful of counts. Mouse gene names and germline throughout. The CDR3 end falls 4 residues outside the read, so it is completed with the germline J gene. The rearrangement joins TRBV13-3 to TRBJ2-3; TRBD2 matches 7 bases. Trimming at V came to 2 bases and at J to 1 base, leaving 7 bases not matched to a gene. The CDR3 has 16 amino acids. Germline lookup yields CDR1 NNHDY and CDR2 SYVADS. The sequenced part of the CDR3 DNA is TGTGCCAGCAGTGAGCGGCTGGGGGTCCGTGCAGAA. Its protein product is CASSERLGVRAE. The entire CDR3 sequence reads CASSERLGVRAETLYF.

This clone was detected ten times or more. Genes and germline are mouse. Read sequence stops 4 residues before the CDR3 end, and the germline J gene provides the missing end. The chain recombines TRBV13-3 with TRBJ2-5; perhaps TRBD1 as D (5 bases). Germline-derived CDR1 and CDR2 are NNHDY and SYVADS. The CDR3 consists of 15 residues. The V end was cut by 1 base, the J end by 1 base, with 10 bases between. The CDR3 loop reads CASSDPGIDQDTQYF. The covered CDR3 bases are TGTGCCAGCAGTGATCCAGGGATTGACCAAGAC.

As concerns this clone: The protein here is the DNA translation, as the TCRdb protein differs from it at residue 12. Mouse germline and gene names are used. The observed sequence ends 3 residues before the CDR3 terminus, with the missing tail filled in from the germline J gene. The chain links TRBV13-3 to TRBJ1-3; TRBD1 matches at 8 bases. V lost 3 bases and J lost 2; bases outside the gene matches: 4. Germline CDR1 reads NNHDY; CDR2 reads SYVADS. CDR3 length: 15 residues. The part of the CDR3 DNA that was read is TGTGCCAGCAGTGGGAGGACAGGGACTGGAAATACG. It encodes CASSGRTGTGNT. The full CDR3 sequence reads CASSGRTGTGNTLYF.

This clone was picked up a small number of times. Mouse names are used for the genes. The read is 4 residues too short to cover the CDR3 end, so that end is filled in from the germline J gene. This rearrangement joins TRBV31 to TRBJ2-5; 8 bases map to TRBD2. Germline values: CDR1 GKSSPN, CDR2 SITVG. This CDR3 region has 12 residues. CDR3 residues: CAWSYWGDTQYF. Partial CDR3 DNA: TGTGCCTGGAGTTACTGGGGGGAC.

In its sample, this clone was seen a few times. Gene names and germline match the mouse. The read terminates 4 residues before the CDR3 end, so the remaining end is supplied by the germline J gene. The V call is TRBV13-3, the J call TRBJ1-1; 12 bases line up with TRBD1. Per germline, CDR1 NNHDY and CDR2 SYVADS. There are 16 residues in the CDR3. The CDR3 is CASSGGTGGPGREVFF. CDR3 DNA (partial): TGTGCCAGCAGTGGCGGGACAGGGGGCCCGGGGAGA.

To note about this clone: Gene names denote mouse genes. Coverage ceases 4 residues before the CDR3 finishes, and the germline J gene fills in the end. The V gene is TRBV13-1, the J gene TRBJ1-2, with 9 bases identical to TRBD1. The junction had 2 bases not matched to a gene; V was cut back by 2 bases and J by 3 bases. The CDR3 is made up of 14 amino acids. Germline CDR1 and CDR2: NSHNY and SYGAGN. The CDR3 DNA, read in part, is TGTGCCAGCAGTGACCGGGACAGGGACTCC. It translates to CASSDRDRDS. The full CDR3 is CASSDRDRDSDYTF.

On this clone: Germline and genes: mouse. The read terminates 4 residues ahead of where the CDR3 ends, so the germline J gene completes it. The rearrangement uses TRBV1 and TRBJ2-3; TRBD2 aligns across 11 bases. Germline lookup yields CDR1 NSQYPW and CDR2 LRSPGD (reference sequence). The CDR3 is made up of 16 amino acids. The CDR3 bases that were read are TGCACCTGCAGTGCGGGGACTGGGGGACGGGGAGAA. Its translation: CTCSAGTGGRGE. Given in full, the CDR3 is CTCSAGTGGRGETLYF.